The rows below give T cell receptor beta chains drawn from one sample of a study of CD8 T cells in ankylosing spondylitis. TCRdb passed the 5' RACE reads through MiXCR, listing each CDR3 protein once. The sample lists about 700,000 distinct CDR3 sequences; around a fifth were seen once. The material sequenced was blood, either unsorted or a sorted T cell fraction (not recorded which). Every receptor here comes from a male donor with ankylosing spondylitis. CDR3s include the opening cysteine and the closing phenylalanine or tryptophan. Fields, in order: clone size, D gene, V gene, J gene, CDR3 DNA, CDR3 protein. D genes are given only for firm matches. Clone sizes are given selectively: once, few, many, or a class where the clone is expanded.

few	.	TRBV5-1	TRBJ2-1	TGCGCCAGCAGCTTGGCCAGGGGGGAGAGCGAGCAGTTCTTC	CASSLARGESEQFF
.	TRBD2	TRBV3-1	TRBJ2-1	TGTGCCAGCAGCCAAGATCGAATGGGACTAGCGTTGTTCTTC	CASSQDRMGLALFF
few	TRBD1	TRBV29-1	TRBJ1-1	TGCAGCGTTCCCATACAGGGGACTATCATGAACACTGAAGCTTTCTTT	CSVPIQGTIMNTEAFF
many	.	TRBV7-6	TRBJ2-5	TGTGCCAGCAGCTTCACCTCGAGGGGCTCACAAGAGACCCAGTACTTC	CASSFTSRGSQETQYF
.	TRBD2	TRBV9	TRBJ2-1	TGTGCCAGCAGCGTCTTGGCGGGAGGTCGGGAGCAGTTCTTC	CASSVLAGGREQFF
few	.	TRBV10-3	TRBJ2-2	TGTGCCATCAGTGAGTCGACTCCCGGGGAGCTGTTTTTT	CAISESTPGELFF
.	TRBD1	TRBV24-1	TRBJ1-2	TGTGCCACCAGTGGAGGGACAGGGGGTCGATATGGCTACACCTTC	CATSGGTGGRYGYTF
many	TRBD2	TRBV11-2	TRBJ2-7	TGTGCCAGCAGCTTAGATTCATCGGCTAGCGGGTCCTATTACGAGCAGTACTTC	CASSLDSSASGSYYEQYF
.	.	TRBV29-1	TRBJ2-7	TGCAGCGTTGAAGATAACACAGAATACGAGCAGTACTTC	CSVEDNTEYEQYF
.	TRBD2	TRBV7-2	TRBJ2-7	TGTGCCAGCAGCCGGGGGGGGGACTCCCACTACGAGCAGTACTTC	CASSRGGDSHYEQYF
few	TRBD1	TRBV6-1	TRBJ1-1	TGTGCCAGCAGTCCTGGGGACAGAAAAAGGGTAGCTTTCTTT	CASSPGDRKRVAFF
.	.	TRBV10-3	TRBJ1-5	TGTGCCATCTCCAATAGCAATCAGCCCCAGCATTTT	CAISNSNQPQHF
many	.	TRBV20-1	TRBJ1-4	TGCAGTGCCTCCCCCAGGTTGGGGGCAATGGCTAATGAAAAACTGTTTTTT	CSASPRLGAMANEKLFF
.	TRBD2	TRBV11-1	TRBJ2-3	TGTGCCAGCAGCACCGGGACTAGCGGGTTCCGTACGCCAGATACGCAGTATTTT	CASSTGTSGFRTPDTQYF
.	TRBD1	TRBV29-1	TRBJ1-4	TGCAGCGTTGGGACAGGGGGCACTAATCAAAAACTGTTTTTT	CSVGTGGTNQKLFF
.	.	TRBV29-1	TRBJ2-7	TGCAGCGCCCGGACGGCCGAGGCCTACGAGCAGTACTTC	CSARTAEAYEQYF
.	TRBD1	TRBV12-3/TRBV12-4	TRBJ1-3	TGTGCCAGCAGCCCGGGACAGCCGCTCTCTGGAAACACCATATATTTT	CASSPGQPLSGNTIYF
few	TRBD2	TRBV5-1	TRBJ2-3	TGCGCCAGCAGCTTGGCCCCTTCTAGCGGGGGGAGCACAGATACGCAGTATTTT	CASSLAPSSGGSTDTQYF
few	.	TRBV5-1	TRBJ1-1	TGCGCCAGCAGCTTGGCAGGGAGGACTGAAGCTTTCTTT	CASSLAGRTEAFF
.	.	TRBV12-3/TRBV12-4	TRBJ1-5	TGTGCCAGCACCCGAATAGGGGCAGGGAGATCAGTGGCCCAGCATTTT	CASTRIGAGRSVAQHF
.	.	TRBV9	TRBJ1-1	TGTGCCAGCAGCGCGGAGGACAGACCAACGTCGGAAGCTTTCTTT	CASSAEDRPTSEAFF
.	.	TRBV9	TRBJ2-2	TGTGCCAGCAGCCCGACGGTATCCGGGGAGCTGTTTTTT	CASSPTVSGELFF